The rows below give T cell receptor beta chains drawn from one sample of a study of T cell changes during pregnancy in multiple sclerosis. TCRdb keeps only in-frame clones here, not all; method: immunoSEQ multiplex PCR. The sample lists roughly 80,000 clones, around 92% occurring once. The sequenced sample was peripheral blood, obtained before pregnancy. These receptors all come from a female donor with multiple sclerosis, enrolled in a pregnancy study. Both conserved end residues are part of each CDR3. D genes are given only for firm matches. For some rows the clone size is stated as once, few or many, or as a class when expanded; others skip it.

CDR3aa	CDR3nt	d_gene	v_gene	abundance	j_gene
CASTGQHGNTIYF	TGTGCCAGCACCGGACAACACGGAAACACCATATATTTT	-	TRBV6-1	-	TRBJ1-3
CASSSVEGVSYNEQFF	TGTGCCAGCAGCTCCGTTGAAGGGGTGTCCTACAATGAGCAGTTCTTC	-	TRBV7-9	-	TRBJ2-1
CASRSGTSGSNTQYF	TGTGCCAGCAGGTCGGGGACTAGCGGGTCCAATACGCAGTATTTT	TRBD2	TRBV27	-	TRBJ2-3
CASSLGQREYEQYF	TGTGCCAGCAGCTTAGGACAGCGCGAGTACGAGCAGTACTTC	-	TRBV7-8	-	TRBJ2-7
CASSARGLQETQYF	TGTGCCAGCAGCGCCCGGGGGTTACAAGAGACCCAGTACTTC	-	TRBV5-6	-	TRBJ2-5
CASSKPHRLLSYEQYF	TGTGCCAGCAGCAAGCCTCACCGGTTACTTTCCTACGAGCAGTACTTC	-	TRBV21-1	-	TRBJ2-7
CASSSGLAGGRTDTQYF	TGTGCCAGCAGCTCGGGACTAGCGGGAGGGCGCACAGATACGCAGTATTTT	TRBD2	TRBV7-2	-	TRBJ2-3
CASSRGQGPYEQYF	TGTGCCAGCAGTCGGGGACAGGGTCCCTACGAGCAGTACTTC	TRBD1	TRBV27	-	TRBJ2-7
CASSVGGTGTYEQYF	TGTGCCAGCAGCGTAGGGGGGACAGGGACGTACGAGCAGTACTTC	TRBD1	TRBV9	few	TRBJ2-7
CASSQAGANVLTF	TGTGCCAGCTCCCAGGCTGGGGCCAACGTCCTGACTTTC	-	TRBV7-9	-	TRBJ2-6
CASTELNSYDTGELFF	TGTGCCAGCACCGAGCTGAACTCATATGACACCGGGGAGCTGTTTTTT	-	TRBV28	-	TRBJ2-2
CASSSTDYIADTQYF	TGTGCCAGCAGCTCGACCGACTATATCGCAGATACGCAGTATTTT	-	TRBV28	once	TRBJ2-3
CASSEVAGRHNEQFF	TGTGCCAGCAGTGAAGTAGCGGGACGTCACAATGAGCAGTTCTTC	TRBD2	TRBV2	-	TRBJ2-1
CASSLIPGQGASEAFF	TGTGCCAGCAGCTTGATTCCGGGACAGGGGGCATCGGAAGCTTTCTTT	TRBD1	TRBV7-9	-	TRBJ1-1
CASTDFNTDTQYF	TGTGCCAGCACAGATTTTAACACAGATACGCAGTATTTT	-	TRBV6-1	-	TRBJ2-3
CASSPWHRGTGELFF	TGTGCCAGCTCACCGTGGCACCGAGGGACCGGGGAGCTGTTTTTT	-	TRBV18	-	TRBJ2-2
CASSWGLGGYRDGYTF	TGCGCCAGCAGCTGGGGATTGGGGGGATACCGCGATGGCTACACCTTC	-	TRBV5-1	-	TRBJ1-2
CASSTSTGFEQFF	TGTGCCAGCAGCACCTCGACGGGGTTCGAGCAGTTCTTC	-	TRBV7-8	once	TRBJ2-1
CASSLVGTGKYEQYF	TGTGCCAGCAGTTTAGTAGGGACAGGGAAGTACGAGCAGTACTTC	TRBD1	TRBV28	-	TRBJ2-7
CASSEAGGRDSAVTDTQYF	TGTGCCAGCAGTGAAGCAGGTGGGCGGGACAGTGCAGTAACAGATACGCAGTATTTT	-	TRBV6-1	-	TRBJ2-3
CASSPGGDYGYTF	TGCGCCAGCAGCCCAGGGGGCGACTATGGCTACACCTTC	TRBD1	TRBV5-1	-	TRBJ1-2
CASSLRRLANTGELFF	TGTGCCAGCAGCTTACGAAGACTAGCGAACACCGGGGAGCTGTTTTTT	-	TRBV7-8	-	TRBJ2-2
CASSGWGKQGPTEAFF	TGTGCCAGCAGTGGGTGGGGGAAACAGGGGCCCACTGAAGCTTTCTTT	TRBD1	TRBV2	-	TRBJ1-1
CASSGLVGGETQYF	TGTGCCAGCAGCGGCCTAGTAGGGGGAGAGACCCAGTACTTC	-	TRBV5-8	-	TRBJ2-5
CASSWMREDEQFF	TGTGCCAGCAGCTGGATGCGGGAGGATGAGCAGTTCTTC	TRBD2	TRBV7-6	-	TRBJ2-1
CASSLVAGVSTEAFF	TGTGCCAGCAGCTTGGTCGCAGGGGTGAGCACTGAAGCTTTCTTT	-	TRBV5-6	-	TRBJ1-1
CAWSGQGFVAKNIQYF	TGTGCCTGGAGCGGACAGGGATTCGTAGCCAAAAACATTCAGTACTTC	TRBD1	TRBV30	-	TRBJ2-4
CASSREVAGGPEQYF	TGTGCCAGCAGCCGGGAGGTAGCGGGAGGTCCCGAGCAGTACTTC	TRBD2	TRBV5-4	once	TRBJ2-7
CATSQTRQGYQPQHF	TGTGCCACCAGCCAAACACGACAGGGTTATCAGCCCCAGCATTTT	TRBD1	TRBV15	-	TRBJ1-5
CASSLGGGAFF	TGTGCCAGCAGCTTAGGAGGAGGAGCTTTCTTT	-	TRBV7-8	-	TRBJ1-1
CASAKVGTLSNQPQHF	TGTGCCAGCGCCAAGGTCGGGACACTTAGCAATCAGCCCCAGCATTTT	-	TRBV2	-	TRBJ1-5
CSVESGIDDTQYF	TGCAGCGTCGAAAGCGGGATTGATGATACGCAGTATTTT	TRBD2	TRBV29-1	-	TRBJ2-3
CSVAEGQGVYGYTF	TGCAGCGTTGCCGAGGGACAGGGTGTCTATGGCTACACCTTC	TRBD1	TRBV29-1	-	TRBJ1-2
CASSPGAIRSGANVLTF	TGTGCCAGCTCACCGGGGGCTATACGGTCCGGGGCCAACGTCCTGACTTTC	-	TRBV18	-	TRBJ2-6
CASSLGGRGRWNTEAFF	TGTGCCAGCAGCTTAGGGGGCAGGGGGCGGTGGAACACTGAAGCTTTCTTT	TRBD1	TRBV7-2	-	TRBJ1-1
CASSPGTSGRIYEQYF	TGTGCCAGCAGCCCCGGGACTAGCGGGAGGATATACGAGCAGTACTTC	TRBD2	TRBV11-2	-	TRBJ2-7
CASTLRGREDIQYF	TGTGCCAGTACCTTAAGGGGCAGGGAGGACATTCAGTACTTC	-	TRBV19	-	TRBJ2-4
CASRMILAGGETQYF	TGCGCCAGCAGGATGATTCTAGCGGGGGGTGAGACCCAGTACTTC	TRBD2	TRBV5-1	-	TRBJ2-5
CSVPGQGNTEAFF	TGCAGCGTCCCAGGCCAAGGGAACACTGAAGCTTTCTTT	-	TRBV29-1	-	TRBJ1-1
CASSQDGTSVTDTQYF	TGCGCCAGCAGCCAAGATGGGACTAGCGTCACAGATACGCAGTATTTT	TRBD2	TRBV4-3	-	TRBJ2-3
CASSQSTSVKNIQYF	TGTGCCAGCAGCCAATCGACTAGCGTCAAAAACATTCAGTACTTC	TRBD2	TRBV16	-	TRBJ2-4
CASSPIGLAGASEQFF	TGTGCCAGCAGCCCTATAGGACTAGCGGGAGCCAGTGAGCAGTTCTTC	TRBD2	TRBV27	-	TRBJ2-1
CASSLVPLAAQETQYF	TGTGCCAGCAGTTTAGTGCCCCTAGCAGCCCAAGAGACCCAGTACTTC	-	TRBV28	once	TRBJ2-5
CAISEWPGTNNIQYF	TGTGCCATCAGTGAGTGGCCCGGGACTAACAACATTCAGTACTTC	TRBD2	TRBV10-3	-	TRBJ2-4
CATSSDDREETQYF	TGTGCCACCAGCAGTGATGACAGGGAAGAGACCCAGTACTTC	TRBD1	TRBV15	-	TRBJ2-5
CASSYSASGSLETQYF	TGTGCCAGCAGTTACTCGGCTAGCGGGAGCTTGGAGACCCAGTACTTC	TRBD2	TRBV6-5	-	TRBJ2-5
CAISERGGSRVGYEQYF	TGTGCCATCAGTGAGCGAGGAGGTTCTAGAGTCGGCTACGAGCAGTACTTC	-	TRBV10-3	-	TRBJ2-7
CASSIERVGTQYF	TGTGCCAGTAGTATCGAGAGGGTGGGGACCCAGTACTTC	-	TRBV19	once	TRBJ2-5
CSTGGGRAQYF	TGCAGCACCGGCGGGGGGAGGGCCCAGTACTTC	TRBD2	TRBV29-1	-	TRBJ2-5
CASSNTGTSGTDTQYF	TGCGCCAGCAGCAACACCGGGACTAGCGGCACAGATACGCAGTATTTT	TRBD2	TRBV5-1	once	TRBJ2-3
CASSQDRVNTEAFF	TGTGCCAGCAGCCAGGACAGGGTCAACACTGAAGCTTTCTTT	TRBD1	TRBV9	-	TRBJ1-1
CAWSGPAGSYEQYF	TGTGCCTGGAGTGGACCCGCGGGCTCCTACGAGCAGTACTTC	-	TRBV30	-	TRBJ2-7